The T cell receptor (beta chain) described here comes from a study of blood T cell repertoires in COVID-19 (dated by TCRdb to the early 2020s). Context from the whole study: The collaborator samples originated in the United States, Italy and Spain and spanned the acute and convalescent phases of COVID-19. The prospective study material was composed of cDNA or gDNA derived from T cells, B-cell-depleted T cells, or PBMCs. Deeply sampled blood TCRbeta repertoires from subjects exposed to, actively infected with, or recovered from COVID-19 were included in the dataset. The repertoires were released in a freely available public database intended as a resource for research on the immune response to SARS-CoV-2. The samples were drawn from the first 160 participants of the ongoing ImmuneRACE study and from 1,254 subjects provided by 6 global collaborators. Nearly every sample came with metadata listing a de-identified subject ID, COVID-19 status, age in years and sex. Where available, HLA class I and class II types were obtained from metadata supplied by the sample provider rather than from assay-based typing. General conclusions and limits of the study: How much clinical and demographic metadata was included differed by source and by participant, and the metadata was provided uncurated.

Including the terminal cysteine and phenylalanine, the CDR3 comprises 17 residues. The entry retains the CDR3 DNA only, 51 bases that are in frame from base 1. The germline V gene sets CDR1 to MGHRA and CDR2 to YSYEKL. Trimming accounts for 1 base at V and 4 bases at J, while the number of junction bases matched to no gene is 12. The collaborating institutions used their own protocols to collect whole blood in K2EDTA tubes. For TCRbeta analysis, collaborators shipped samples in one of three forms: frozen whole blood, isolated PBMCs, or DNA extracted from either of those sample types. TCRbeta CDR3 regions were amplified from genomic DNA using the immunoSEQ Assay, a bias-controlled multiplex PCR. Under the source paper's analysis protocol: Nucleated cell counts per sample were estimated from amplification of reference gene primers within the assay. To quantify the absolute abundance of each unique TCRbeta CDR3 rearrangement, sequence reads were collapsed and filtered. For each sample, productive Simpson clonality was calculated as the square root of Simpson's diversity index across productive rearrangements. The table comes from immuneACCESS by way of TCRdb, which keeps in-frame sequences with V and J called. Part of the clones is missing from these tables; in studies checked, under half for an unresolved V gene and the rest for unknown reasons. V, J and clone size were drawn from that table, and D and trimming were deduced from the DNA. This sample has tens of thousands of clones in its table, and 80% to 90% of those were observed once. Of the sample, around a tenth falls within the top ten clones.

This clone was picked up a small number of times. It has no known antigen specificity. Per-base quality was not reported, and no clone a single base away is much larger than it. The sequence joins TRBV4-1 to TRBJ2-5, with TRBD2 identical over 7 junction bases. Sequenced input: peripheral blood. This TCR derives from a human donor in a cohort sampled during active COVID-19. The nucleotides are TGCGCCAGCAGCCAAGGCCGCCTGGGTGGGGGGGGAGAGACCCAGTACTTC. This sequence encodes CASSQGRLGGGGETQYF.